These 15 T cell receptor beta chains share one sample of origin, sequenced in a study of regulatory T cells in long-lasting Graves disease. The time point here: newly diagnosed GD, antithyroid drugs for less than 3 months. Following extraction of RNA from PBMCs, that RNA was used to make the TCR library. Combining iRepertoire HTBI primers with Arm-PCR of CDR3 regions, the authors built TCR beta libraries. One entry per CDR3 protein results from TCRdb running MiXCR on the multiplex PCR reads. The sample has roughly 610,000 distinct CDR3 sequences; 16% are singletons. The sample was also linked to a second study, of T cells in Graves' hyperthyroidism and ophthalmopathy.

Specimen: peripheral blood mononuclear cells (PBMCs), collected at new diagnosis, from a patient treated with antithyroid drugs. Every receptor here comes from a woman aged 25 to 39 with Graves disease.

This clonotype was seen only a few times. This chain links TRBV29-1 with TRBJ2-5; D not certain. Looked up from germline, CDR1 is SQVTM and CDR2 is ANQGSEA. Trimming took off 7 bases at V and 4 bases at J, with 7 bases between the two ends. The CDR3 extends over 10 amino acids. The CDR3 region has the DNA TGCAGCGCCGCCTCAGAGACCCAGTACTTC. Protein: CSAASETQYF.

Ten or more counts support this clonotype. The V gene is TRBV6-1, the J gene TRBJ1-1; 8 nucleotides align to TRBD1. Germline loops: CDR1 MNHNS, CDR2 SASEGT. The CDR3 spans 14 residues. After removal of 5 bases from V and 1 base from J, the junction contained 3 bases not matched to a gene. The CDR3 is CASSTGGTNTEAFF. The CDR3 nucleotides read TGTGCCAGCAGTACAGGGGGGACGAACACTGAAGCTTTCTTT.

Ten or more counts support this clonotype. One junction end disagrees with the germline gene, perhaps due to a read error. The J gene is TRBJ1-2, the V gene TRBV7-2; D call uncertain. The CDR3 runs to 11 residues. The germline CDR1 and CDR2 sequences are SGHTA and FQGNSA. This CDR3 reads CASSLITSLHF. DNA for the CDR3: TGTGCCAGCAGCCTTATTACTTCGTTGCACTTC.

There are a few counts of this clonotype. The junction and the germline gene differ at one end; a read error may be behind it. This rearrangement joins TRBV24-1 to TRBJ2-3, with a tentative D call TRBD2 (5 bases). The CDR3 runs to 12 residues. CDR1 KGHDR and CDR2 SFDVKD come from the germline V gene. Here the CDR3 reads CATSSSRDTQYF. CDR3 DNA sequence: TGTGCCACCAGTTCTAGCAGAGATACGCAGTATTTT.

Details on this clonotype: This likely stems from a read error, as it lies one base from a far larger clone. The gene calls are TRBV20-1 and TRBJ2-1; D remains ambiguous. The ends were cut back, 1 base at V and 10 bases at J, with 11 bases in the middle. CDR1 and CDR2 from the germline V gene are DFQATT and SNEGSKA (reference sequence). The length of the CDR3 is 12 residues. The CDR3 is CSARGESYEQFF. The CDR3 nucleotides are TGCAGTGCTAGAGGGGAATCCTACGAGCAGTTCTTC.

This clonotype was observed a few times. The chain recombines TRBV15 with TRBJ1-6; no clear D. The germline gives CDR1 LNHNV, CDR2 YYDKDF (reference sequence). V was clipped by 2 bases and J by 7 bases, with 9 bases between them. The CDR3 has 14 residues. As DNA, the CDR3 is TGTGCCACCAGCAGATCCTTCGGAAATTCACCCCTCCACTTT. It yields the protein CATSRSFGNSPLHF.

This clonotype came up many times. This chain links TRBV2 with TRBJ1-4, with TRBD1 as a possible D gene (5 bases). The CDR3 loop spans 13 amino acids. V shed 7 bases and J shed 5 bases, with 11 bases lying between them. Germline V gene sequence: CDR1 SNHLY, CDR2 FYNNEI. The CDR3 protein is CASKRQRNEKLFF. The CDR3 DNA reads as TGTGCCAGCAAAAGACAGAGGAATGAAAAACTGTTTTTT.

This clonotype was counted many times. J is TRBJ2-7 and V is TRBV11-1, with a weak D call TRBD1 (5 bases). CDR1 is SGHAT, CDR2 FQDESV, per germline (reference sequence). The length of the CDR3 is 14 residues. The V and J ends lost 4 bases and 0 bases respectively, with 10 bases between them. DNA for the CDR3: TGTGCCAGCAGCTCGGAACAGGACTCCTACGAGCAGTACTTC. As protein: CASSSEQDSYEQYF.

The rearrangement links TRBV12-3 or TRBV12-4 to TRBJ2-6; D remains ambiguous. The CDR3 has 16 residues. The ends were cut back, 4 bases at V and 2 bases at J, with 12 bases in the middle. The CDR3 DNA follows: TGTGCCAGCAGTTCGGCCAGGCTTGCTGGGGCCAACGTCCTGACTTTC. Amino acid sequence: CASSSARLAGANVLTF.

The V and J genes are TRBV19 and TRBJ2-5; TRBD1 is a possible D gene (6 bases). The germline V gene has CDR1 LNHDA and CDR2 SQIVND (reference sequence). CDR3 size: 13 residues. V dropped 4 bases and J dropped 5 bases, with 11 bases sitting between them. CDR3 amino acids: CASSTRTGETQYF. CDR3 nucleotide sequence: TGTGCCAGTAGTACCCGAACAGGGGAGACCCAGTACTTC.

This clonotype was counted ten times or more. The chain combines TRBV2 with TRBJ1-2; TRBD1 aligns across 8 bases. Looked up from germline, CDR1 is SNHLY and CDR2 is FYNNEI. The CDR3 consists of 13 residues. V lost 10 bases to trimming and J lost 6 bases; unmatched junction nucleotides: 10. The CDR3 protein is CATKYRTGNGYTF. DNA for the CDR3: TGTGCCACCAAATATAGGACAGGGAATGGCTACACCTTC.

The V and J genes are TRBV10-3 and TRBJ2-7; TRBD2 is a possible D gene (5 bases). V shed 8 bases and J shed 3 bases, with 14 bases lying between them. The CDR3 loop spans 13 amino acids. CDR1 and CDR2 (germline): ENHRY, SYGVKD. The CDR3 DNA reads TGTGCCATCTCTAGCTTAAGTGTCTACGAGCAGTACTTC. This encodes CAISSLSVYEQYF.

This clonotype was picked up many times. The chain couples TRBV7-3 to TRBJ2-1, with D hard to call. Germline V gene data show CDR1 as SGHTA and CDR2 as FQGTGA. The CDR3 spans 15 residues. V dropped 1 base and J dropped 7 bases, with 14 bases sitting between them. The CDR3 nucleotides read TGTGCCAGCAGCTTAAGTGGTAGGGAAGGGAATGAGCAGTTCTTC. Its protein is CASSLSGREGNEQFF.

The CDR3 sequence is CASSRGTSEVTGELFF. DNA of the CDR3: TGTGCCAGCAGTCGTGGGACTAGCGAGGTCACCGGGGAGCTGTTTTTT. V gene TRBV6-1 combines with J gene TRBJ2-2, with TRBD2 matching 10 bases. Germline CDR1 and CDR2: MNHNS and SASEGT. CDR3 length equals 16 residues. V was pared by 5 bases and J by 4 bases, with 7 bases of the junction left unmatched.

In this sample, this clonotype turned up many times. This chain links TRBV29-1 with TRBJ2-7; D gene unclear. The CDR3 sequence is 13 residues long. The V gene lost 4 bases and the J gene lost 2 bases, with 12 bases spanning the gap. Germline V gives CDR1 SQVTM, CDR2 ANQGSEA. The CDR3 DNA follows: TGCAGCGTTGCAGTGGACGGAACCTACGAGCAGTACTTC. Its translation is CSVAVDGTYEQYF.